This T cell receptor beta chain was retrieved from a study of T-cell memory formation after mild COVID-19. The length of the CDR3 is 16 residues. Germline V gene sequence: CDR1 MNHEY, CDR2 SVGEGT. The V end lost 0 bases, the J end lost 1 base, and 9 bases lay between the germline ends. Study findings and constraints: Clones contracting over day 15 to 85 were CD4/CD8 balanced, with later expanders leaning CD4+.

Comments on this clonotype: Its antigen is still unknown.

TCR alpha and TCR beta cDNA libraries carrying sample barcodes and UMIs came from 5'RACE with constant-segment primers. TCRdb re-called the 5' RACE reads with MiXCR, one entry per CDR3 protein. Here the sample spans a few hundred thousand distinct CDR3 sequences, around 15% being singletons. The chain employs TRBV6-2 or TRBV6-3 and TRBJ2-2; TRBD1 is a possible D gene (6 bases). The sample was PBMCs or a T cell subset sorted from them (not recorded which). This receptor was identified in a man aged 18 to 29 who had mild COVID-19 (a few samples of this study predate the infection). Cell type and time point are not known. The CDR3 is CASSYSIGGNTGELFF. In nucleotides, the CDR3 is TGTGCCAGCAGTTACTCGATAGGGGGGAACACCGGGGAGCTGTTTTTT.